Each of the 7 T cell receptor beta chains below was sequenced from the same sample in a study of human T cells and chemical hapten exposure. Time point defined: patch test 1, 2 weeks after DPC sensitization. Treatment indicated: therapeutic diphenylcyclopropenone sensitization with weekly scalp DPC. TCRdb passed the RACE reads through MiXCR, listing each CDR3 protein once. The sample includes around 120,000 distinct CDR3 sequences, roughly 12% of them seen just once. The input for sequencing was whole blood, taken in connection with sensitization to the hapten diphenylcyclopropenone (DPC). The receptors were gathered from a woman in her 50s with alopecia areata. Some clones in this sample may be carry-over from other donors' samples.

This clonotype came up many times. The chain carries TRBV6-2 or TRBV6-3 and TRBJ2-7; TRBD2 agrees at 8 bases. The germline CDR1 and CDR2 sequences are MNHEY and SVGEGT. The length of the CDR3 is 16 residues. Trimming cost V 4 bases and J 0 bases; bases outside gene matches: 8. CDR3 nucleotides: TGTGCCAGCAGTTCGCTAGCGGGTGCCCTCTCCTACGAGCAGTACTTC. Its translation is CASSSLAGALSYEQYF.

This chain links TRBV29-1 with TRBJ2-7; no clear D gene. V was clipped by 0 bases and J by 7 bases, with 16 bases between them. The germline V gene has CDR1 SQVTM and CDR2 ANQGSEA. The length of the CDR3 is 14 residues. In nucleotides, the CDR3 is TGCAGCGTTGAAGATCGAGGCGTGGGAAAGGAGCAGTACTTC. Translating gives CSVEDRGVGKEQYF.

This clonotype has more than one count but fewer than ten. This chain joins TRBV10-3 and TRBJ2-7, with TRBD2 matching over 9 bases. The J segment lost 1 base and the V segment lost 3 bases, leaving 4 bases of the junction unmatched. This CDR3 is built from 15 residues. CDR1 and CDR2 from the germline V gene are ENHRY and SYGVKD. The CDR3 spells CAISESLAGSYEQYF. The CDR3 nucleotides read TGTGCCATCAGTGAAAGTCTAGCGGGGTCCTACGAGCAGTACTTC.

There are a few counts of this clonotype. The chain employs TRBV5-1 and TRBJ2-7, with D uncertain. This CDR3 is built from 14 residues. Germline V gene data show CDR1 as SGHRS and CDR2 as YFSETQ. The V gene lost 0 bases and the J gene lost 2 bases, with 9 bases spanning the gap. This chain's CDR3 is CASSLVAGPYEQYF. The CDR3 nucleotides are TGCGCCAGCAGCTTGGTCGCCGGACCCTACGAGCAGTACTTC.

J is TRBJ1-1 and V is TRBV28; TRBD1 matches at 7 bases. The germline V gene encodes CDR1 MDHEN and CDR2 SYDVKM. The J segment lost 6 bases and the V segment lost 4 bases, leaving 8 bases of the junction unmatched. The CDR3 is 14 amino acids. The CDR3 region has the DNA TGTGCCAGCAGTTATCGACAGGGTGGTGCTGAAGCTTTCTTT. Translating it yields CASSYRQGGAEAFF.

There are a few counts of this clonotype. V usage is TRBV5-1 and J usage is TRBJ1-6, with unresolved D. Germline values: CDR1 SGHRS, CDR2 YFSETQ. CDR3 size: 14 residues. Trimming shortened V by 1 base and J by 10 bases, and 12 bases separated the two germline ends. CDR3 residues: CASSLSGERSPLHF. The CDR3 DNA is TGCGCCAGCAGCTTGAGTGGGGAAAGATCACCCCTCCACTTT.

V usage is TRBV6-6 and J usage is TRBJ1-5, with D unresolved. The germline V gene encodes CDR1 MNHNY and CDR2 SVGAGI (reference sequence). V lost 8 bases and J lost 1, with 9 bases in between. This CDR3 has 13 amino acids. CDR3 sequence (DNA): TGTGCCAGCCTCCTAGTGAGCAATCAGCCCCAGCATTTT. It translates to CASLLVSNQPQHF.